A single sample gave rise to the 22 T cell receptor beta chains below, sequenced in a study of CD8+ T cells in alopecia areata. Sequencing templates came from extracted RNA that was reverse transcribed into cDNA. Only in-frame clones appear in the TCRdb table, and some are missing; sequencing was by immunoSEQ multiplex PCR. In the table there are about 42,000 clones, 50% to 70% of which are singletons. This sample's treatment: oral pan-JAK inhibitor, 5-10 mg twice daily. This specimen consisted of CD8+ T cells sorted from blood, obtained at week 4, from a patient treated with tofacitinib. The receptors were sampled from a human donor with alopecia areata.

J is TRBJ1-2 and V is TRBV29-1; a weak D match, TRBD1 (6 bases). The CDR3 spans 14 residues. Germline V lookup: CDR1 SQVTM, CDR2 ANQGSEA. The V gene lost 7 bases and the J gene lost 8 bases, with 23 bases spanning the gap. CDR3 in amino acids: CSAGGIPGVDGYTF. CDR3 bases: TGCAGCGCCGGGGGCATTCCGGGGGTGGACGGCTACACCTTC.

The chain employs TRBV29-1 and TRBJ2-3; 9 positions agree with TRBD1. This CDR3 has 15 amino acids. Germline V gene data show CDR1 as SQVTM and CDR2 as ANQGSEA. V was pared by 6 bases and J by 5 bases, with 12 bases of the junction left unmatched. Here the CDR3 reads CSVVGQGSIVDTQYF. CDR3 in DNA: TGCAGCGTCGTCGGACAGGGGAGTATTGTAGATACGCAGTATTTT.

This clone was picked up a small number of times. The chain links TRBV15 to TRBJ2-7, with D unresolved. This CDR3 region has 13 residues. Germline CDR1 and CDR2: LNHNV and YYDKDF (reference sequence). V gave up 0 bases and J gave up 3 bases, with 6 bases separating them. The CDR3 DNA reads TGTGCCACCAGCAGAGAGGTTGACTACGAGCAGTACTTC. Encoded protein: CATSREVDYEQYF.

The chain joins TRBV10-3 to TRBJ2-1; 9 bases match TRBD1. Trimming removed 6 bases from V and 8 bases from J; junction bases left unmatched: 2. This CDR3 spans 12 amino acids. Per germline, CDR1 ENHRY and CDR2 SYGVKD. The CDR3 coding sequence is TGTGCCATCAGACAGGGGGCGGATGAGCAGTTCTTC. This encodes CAIRQGADEQFF.

This clone was counted only a few times. The CDR3 is CSVEKGDEQYF. The DNA for the CDR3 is TGCAGCGTTGAAAAGGGCGACGAGCAGTACTTC. The genes are TRBV29-1 and TRBJ2-7; D not resolved. Germline loops: CDR1 SQVTM, CDR2 ANQGSEA. This CDR3 comprises 11 residues. V was clipped by 2 bases and J by 5 bases, with 7 bases between them.

Concerning this clone itself: One junction end disagrees with the germline gene, perhaps due to a read error. This chain joins TRBV11-2 and TRBJ1-6; no reliable D call. Germline V lookup: CDR1 SGHAT, CDR2 FQNNGV. CDR3 length equals 12 residues. CDR3 residues: CASSLGSSPLHF. The DNA for the CDR3 is TGTGCCAGCAGTTTAGGTTCTTCACCCCTCCACTTT. Drawing the rest from reference TRBV11-2 and TRBJ1-6, the complete variable domain is EAGVAQSPRYKIIEKRQSVAFWCNPISGHATLYWYQQILGQGPKLLIQFQNNGVVDDSQLPKDRFSAERLKGVDSTLKIQPAKLEDSAVYLCASSLGSSPLHFGNGTRLTVT.

This clone was seen a handful of times. The rearrangement links TRBV30 to TRBJ2-2; D is uncertain. The CDR3 has 12 residues. Germline CDR1 GTSNPN, CDR2 SVGIG (reference sequence). The V end was cut by 2 bases, the J end by 5 bases, with 6 bases between. This CDR3 reads CAWSPFTGELFF. The DNA for the CDR3 is TGTGCCTGGAGTCCTTTTACCGGGGAGCTGTTTTTT.

The chain recombines TRBV30 with TRBJ2-1, with 10 bases matching TRBD2. This CDR3 has 13 amino acids. The trim removed 3 bases at V and 6 bases at J, leaving 2 bases unmatched. The germline CDR1 and CDR2 sequences are GTSNPN and SVGIG (reference sequence). DNA for the CDR3: TGTGCCTGGAGACCTAGCGGGGGCAATGAGCAGTTCTTC. It translates to CAWRPSGGNEQFF.

CDR3 region: CASSQVTGTADTQYF. The CDR3 DNA follows: TGCGCCAGCAGCCAAGTTACAGGGACGGCAGATACGCAGTATTTT. The chain employs TRBV4-3 and TRBJ2-3; perhaps TRBD1 as D (6 bases). Trimming took 1 base from V and 4 from J, leaving 12 bases between them. CDR1 is LGHNA and CDR2 is YSLEER in the germline V gene. This CDR3 contains 15 residues.

This clone was observed a handful of times. V is TRBV29-1 and J is TRBJ2-2; weak D call: TRBD1 (6 bases). Trimming cost V 4 bases and J 4 bases, with 13 bases left between them. The germline V gene has CDR1 SQVTM and CDR2 ANQGSEA. CDR3 length: 14 residues. CDR3 sequence: CSVVRGSGTGELFF. In nucleotides, the CDR3 is TGCAGCGTTGTGAGGGGGTCTGGCACCGGGGAGCTGTTTTTT.

The chain recombines TRBV19 with TRBJ1-5; 8 bases align to TRBD1. Germline loops: CDR1 LNHDA, CDR2 SQIVND (reference sequence). The CDR3 is 14 residues long. Trimming removed 6 bases from V and 7 bases from J; junction bases left unmatched: 8. The DNA for the CDR3 is TGTGCCAGTAGAAATCAGGGGGCTAAGCAGCCCCAGCATTTT. Translation: CASRNQGAKQPQHF.

The rearrangement uses TRBV27 and TRBJ2-1; no clear D gene. Trimming removed 5 bases at V and 6 bases at J, with 8 bases between. The CDR3 is 12 amino acids. Germline V gene sequence: CDR1 MNHEY, CDR2 SMNVEV (reference sequence). This CDR3 is CASSLNINEQFF. CDR3 sequence (DNA): TGTGCCAGCAGTCTTAACATCAATGAGCAGTTCTTC.

This rearrangement joins TRBV30 to TRBJ1-2; D is possibly TRBD1 (6 bases). Germline CDR1 and CDR2: GTSNPN and SVGIG (reference sequence). The length of the CDR3 is 14 residues. V lost 8 bases and J 4 bases, leaving 20 bases between the germline ends. The CDR3 is CARRGTGTRYGYTF. The CDR3 region has the DNA TGTGCCCGCCGAGGGACCGGGACACGCTATGGCTACACCTTC.

The chain couples TRBV30 to TRBJ2-7, with no clear D. Trimming shortened V by 0 bases and J by 5 bases, and 5 bases separated the two germline ends. Germline CDR1 reads GTSNPN; CDR2 reads SVGIG (reference sequence). The CDR3 loop spans 11 amino acids. CDR3 region: CAWSVVDEQYF. CDR3 in DNA: TGTGCCTGGAGTGTTGTAGACGAGCAGTACTTC.

In its sample, this clone was seen once. This chain connects TRBV30 to TRBJ2-3; D may be TRBD2 (5 bases). The CDR3 spans 14 residues. Germline V lookup: CDR1 GTSNPN, CDR2 SVGIG (reference sequence). V was cut by 0 bases and J by 2 bases, with 9 bases left in between. This CDR3 reads CAWSVLGITDTQYF. In DNA form, the CDR3 reads TGTGCCTGGAGTGTACTAGGAATCACAGATACGCAGTATTTT.

The chain combines TRBV29-1 with TRBJ2-1; the D gene is possibly TRBD2 (5 bases). Trimming pared 5 bases from V and 5 bases from J, leaving 7 bases between. This CDR3 has 11 residues. CDR1 SQVTM and CDR2 ANQGSEA come from the germline V gene. The CDR3 loop is CSVRENNEQFF. CDR3 bases: TGCAGCGTTCGGGAAAACAATGAGCAGTTCTTC.

The chain links TRBV29-1 to TRBJ2-7; D is perhaps TRBD2 (6 bases). Germline-derived CDR1 and CDR2 are SQVTM and ANQGSEA. V was shortened by 8 bases and J by 0 bases, with 20 bases between the two germline ends. This CDR3 has 15 amino acids. The CDR3 spells CSHRVGSGSSYEQYF. In DNA, the CDR3 is TGCAGCCACCGAGTGGGTAGCGGAAGCTCCTACGAGCAGTACTTC.

Turning to this clone: Its ends do not fully match the called genes, so a read error is possible. The J gene is TRBJ1-1, the V gene TRBV30; D not resolved. The V gene's germline CDR1 is GTSNPN and CDR2 SVGIG (reference sequence). This CDR3 comprises 11 residues. The CDR3 loop reads CAWSDVRHLIF. In nucleotides, the CDR3 is TGTGCCTGGAGTGATGTTAGGCACCTTATCTTT.

The rearrangement uses TRBV4-1 and TRBJ1-2; 10 bases match TRBD1. The V segment lost 0 bases and the J segment 0 bases; nucleotides outside the gene matches: 7. The CDR3 contains 18 residues. Germline V gene lookup returns CDR1 MGHRA and CDR2 YSYEKL. The CDR3 nucleotides are TGCGCCAGCAGCCAAGAGACAGGGGGCTTCCTAGCTAACTATGGCTACACCTTC. Its protein product is CASSQETGGFLANYGYTF.

The chain couples TRBV6-6 to TRBJ2-5; D unresolved. V lost 6 bases, J lost 7 bases, and 12 bases lay in between. Germline loops: CDR1 MNHNY, CDR2 SVGAGI (reference sequence). The CDR3 length is 12 residues. CDR3 DNA: TGTGCCAGCAGCTACCAGTATGGGACCCAGTACTTC. It codes for CASSYQYGTQYF.

This chain links TRBV29-1 with TRBJ1-2; no reliable D call. With 0 bases removed from V and 4 bases from J, the gap between germline ends came to 9 bases. This CDR3 has 13 residues. Germline values: CDR1 SQVTM, CDR2 ANQGSEA. DNA of the CDR3: TGCAGCGTTGAAGAGGCCCACATCTATGGCTACACCTTC. The encoded protein is CSVEEAHIYGYTF.

The chain couples TRBV30 to TRBJ2-7; D is possibly TRBD1 (6 bases). CDR3 size: 13 residues. Trimming stripped 3 bases from V and 3 bases from J, with 12 bases between. Per the germline V gene, CDR1 is GTSNPN and CDR2 is SVGIG (reference sequence). The CDR3 sequence is CAWSPGTNYEQYF. The CDR3 bases are TGTGCCTGGAGCCCCGGGACAAACTACGAGCAGTACTTC.